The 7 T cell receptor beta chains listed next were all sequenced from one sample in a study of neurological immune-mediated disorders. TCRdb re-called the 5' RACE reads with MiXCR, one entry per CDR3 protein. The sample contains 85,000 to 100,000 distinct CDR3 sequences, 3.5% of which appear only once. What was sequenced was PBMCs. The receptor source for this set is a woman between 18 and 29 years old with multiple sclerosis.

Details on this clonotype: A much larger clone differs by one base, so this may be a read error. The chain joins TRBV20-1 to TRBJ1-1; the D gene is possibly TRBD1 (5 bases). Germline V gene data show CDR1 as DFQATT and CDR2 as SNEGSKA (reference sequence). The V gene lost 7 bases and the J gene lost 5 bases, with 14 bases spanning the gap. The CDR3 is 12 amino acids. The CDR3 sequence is CSDKTGLTEAFF. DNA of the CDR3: TGCAGTGATAAAACAGGCTTAACTGAAGCTTTCTTT.

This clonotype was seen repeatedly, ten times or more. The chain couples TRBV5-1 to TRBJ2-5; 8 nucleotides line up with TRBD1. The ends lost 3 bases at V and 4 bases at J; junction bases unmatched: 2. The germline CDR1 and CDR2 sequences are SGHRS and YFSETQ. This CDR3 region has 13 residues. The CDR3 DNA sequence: TGCGCCAGCAGCTCTGACAGGGGAGAGACCCAGTACTTC. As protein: CASSSDRGETQYF.

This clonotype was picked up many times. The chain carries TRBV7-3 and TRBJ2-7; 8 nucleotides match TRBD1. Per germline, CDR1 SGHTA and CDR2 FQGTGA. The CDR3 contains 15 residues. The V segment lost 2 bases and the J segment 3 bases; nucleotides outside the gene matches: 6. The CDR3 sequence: CASSLGTGPGYEQYF. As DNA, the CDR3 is TGTGCCAGCAGCTTAGGGACAGGTCCGGGCTACGAGCAGTACTTC.

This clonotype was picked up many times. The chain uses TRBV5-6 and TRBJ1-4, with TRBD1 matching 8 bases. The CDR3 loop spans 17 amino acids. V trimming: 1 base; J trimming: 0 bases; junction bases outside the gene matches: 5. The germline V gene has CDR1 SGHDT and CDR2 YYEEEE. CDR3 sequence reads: CASSLSPGQATNEKLFF. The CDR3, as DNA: TGTGCCAGCAGCTTGAGTCCGGGACAGGCAACTAATGAAAAACTGTTTTTT. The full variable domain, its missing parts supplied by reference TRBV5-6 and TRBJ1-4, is DAGVTQSPTHLIKTRGQQVTLRCSPKSGHDTVSWYQQALGQGPQFIFQYYEEEERQRGNFPDRFSGHQFPNYSSELNVNALLLGDSALYLCASSLSPGQATNEKLFFGSGTQLSVL.

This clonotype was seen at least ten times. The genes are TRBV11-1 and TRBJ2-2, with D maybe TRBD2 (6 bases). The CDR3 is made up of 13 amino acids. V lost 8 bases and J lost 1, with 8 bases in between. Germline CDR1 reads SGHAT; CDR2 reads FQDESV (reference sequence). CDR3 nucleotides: TGTGCCAGCGGGGGGATGAACACCGGGGAGCTGTTTTTT. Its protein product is CASGGMNTGELFF. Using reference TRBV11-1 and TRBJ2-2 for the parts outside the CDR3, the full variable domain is EAEVAQSPRYKITEKSQAVAFWCDPISGHATLYWYRQILGQGPELLVQFQDESVVDDSQLPKDRFSAERLKGVDSTLKIQPAELGDSAMYLCASGGMNTGELFFGEGSRLTVL.

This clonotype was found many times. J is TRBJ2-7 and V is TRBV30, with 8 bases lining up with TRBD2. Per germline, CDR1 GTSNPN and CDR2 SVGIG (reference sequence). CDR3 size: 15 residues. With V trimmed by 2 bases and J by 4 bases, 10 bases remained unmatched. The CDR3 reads CAWSLLIAGRYEQYF. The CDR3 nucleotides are TGTGCCTGGAGTTTACTTATAGCGGGAAGATACGAGCAGTACTTC.

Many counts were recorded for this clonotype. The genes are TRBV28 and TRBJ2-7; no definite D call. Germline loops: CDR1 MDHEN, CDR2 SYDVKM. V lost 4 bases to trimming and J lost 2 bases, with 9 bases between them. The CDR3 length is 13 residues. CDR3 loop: CASSSAPTYEQYF. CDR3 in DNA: TGTGCCAGCAGTTCTGCCCCGACCTACGAGCAGTACTTC. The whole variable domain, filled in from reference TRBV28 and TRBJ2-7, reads DVKVTQSSRYLVKRTGEKVFLECVQDMDHENMFWYRQDPGLGLRLIYFSYDVKMKEKGDIPEGYSVSREKKERFSLILESASTNQTSMYLCASSSAPTYEQYFGPGTRLTVT.